The clone carrying this T cell receptor (beta chain) has just one count. Its antigen remains unknown. This sample was taken from a study of read filtering for tumor transcriptome and immune sequencing. Study context: Among patients, approximately 16 were male and around 14 female, aged about 45 to 90 (mean around 66). After DNase treatment, RNA was made into whole-transcriptome libraries.

Study-wide points: Roughly 82% of IR-seq clonotypes had a single read, yet these held about 3.4% of reads.

Trimming left V 6 bases short and J 3 bases short, with 18 bases between. Germline-derived CDR1 and CDR2 are DFQATT and SNEGSKA (reference sequence). The CDR3 is 15 amino acids. The library was built from 400 to 500 ng RNA with molecular barcoded adaptors for alpha/delta and beta/gamma chains. In TCRdb, the reads were re-called with MiXCR into one record per CDR3 protein. The repertoire has roughly 130,000 distinct CDR3 sequences, over 10% of them found once; the top ten carry approximately 11%. This TCR was sampled from a donor at least 40 years old with multiple myeloma. Material for sequencing was a population of CD138-negative cells sorted from bone marrow. The chain uses TRBV20-1 and TRBJ2-1; D is unclear. CDR3 protein: CSAYRSRTRYNEQFF. CDR3 bases: TGCAGTGCGTACCGTAGCAGGACCCGCTACAATGAGCAGTTCTTC.